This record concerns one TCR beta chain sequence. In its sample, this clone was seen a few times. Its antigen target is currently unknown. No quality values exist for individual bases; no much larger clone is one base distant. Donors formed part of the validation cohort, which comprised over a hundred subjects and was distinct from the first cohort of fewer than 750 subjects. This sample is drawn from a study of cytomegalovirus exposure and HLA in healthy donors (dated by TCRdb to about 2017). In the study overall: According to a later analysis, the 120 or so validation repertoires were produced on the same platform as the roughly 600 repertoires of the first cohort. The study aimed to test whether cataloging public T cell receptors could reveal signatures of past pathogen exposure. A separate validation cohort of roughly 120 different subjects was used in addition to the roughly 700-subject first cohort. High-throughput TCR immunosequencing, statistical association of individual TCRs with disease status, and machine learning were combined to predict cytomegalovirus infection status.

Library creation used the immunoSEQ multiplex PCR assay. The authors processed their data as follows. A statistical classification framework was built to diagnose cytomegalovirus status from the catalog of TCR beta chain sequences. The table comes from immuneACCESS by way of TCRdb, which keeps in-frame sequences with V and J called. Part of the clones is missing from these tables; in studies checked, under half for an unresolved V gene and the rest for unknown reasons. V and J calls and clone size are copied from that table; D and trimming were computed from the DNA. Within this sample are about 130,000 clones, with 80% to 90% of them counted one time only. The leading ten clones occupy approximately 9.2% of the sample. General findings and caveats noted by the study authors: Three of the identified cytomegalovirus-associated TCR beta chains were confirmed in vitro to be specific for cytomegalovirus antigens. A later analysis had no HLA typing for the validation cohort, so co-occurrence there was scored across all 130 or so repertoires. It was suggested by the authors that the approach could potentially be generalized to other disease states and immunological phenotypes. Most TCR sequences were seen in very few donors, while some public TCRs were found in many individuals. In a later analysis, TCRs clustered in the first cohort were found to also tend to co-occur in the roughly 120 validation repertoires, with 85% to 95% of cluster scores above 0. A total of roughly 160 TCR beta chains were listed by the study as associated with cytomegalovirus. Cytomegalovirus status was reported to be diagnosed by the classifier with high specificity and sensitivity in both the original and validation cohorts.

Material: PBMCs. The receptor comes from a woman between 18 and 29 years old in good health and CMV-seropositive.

The CDR3 region: CATSRDLYGYTF. The DNA is as follows: TGTGCCACCAGCAGAGACCTATATGGCTACACCTTC. The chain is made from TRBV15 and TRBJ1-2, with the D segment identity uncertain. Including the terminal cysteine and phenylalanine, the CDR3 comprises 12 residues. Only the CDR3 DNA is retained, 36 bases long and in frame from the first base. A distance of 4 bases separates the germline ends of V and J, which lose 0 bases and 5 bases respectively. The germline V gene (reference sequence) yields LNHNV for CDR1 and YYDKDF for CDR2.